These 9 T cell receptor beta chains came from one sample sequenced in a study of OX40 agonist ivuxolimab in advanced cancers. The protocol was immunoSEQ multiplex PCR, while the TCRdb copy is restricted to in-frame clones and leaves out a portion. The table lists about 35,000 clones, roughly 84% of them singletons. The specimen was CD4+ or CD8+ T cells sorted from blood, collected in a trial of the OX40 agonist ivuxolimab. These receptor sequences come from an adult with an advanced solid tumor such as melanoma, head and neck, liver or kidney cancer.

The chain has TRBV5-1 and TRBJ2-7; D remains unclear. V was trimmed by 0 bases and J by 6 bases, leaving 10 bases between them. The CDR3 is 13 residues long. Germline assignment: CDR1 SGHRS and CDR2 YFSETQ. This CDR3 reads CASSLGTSGEQYF. CDR3 sequence (DNA): TGCGCCAGCAGCTTGGGTACGTCAGGCGAGCAGTACTTC.

V gene TRBV4-1 combines with J gene TRBJ1-6; TRBD1 matches at 7 bases. Germline CDR1 and CDR2: MGHRA and YSYEKL. This CDR3 is built from 17 residues. Unmatched junction bases numbered 2, after V lost 0 bases and J lost 0 bases. CDR3 DNA sequence: TGCGCCAGCAGCCAAGAAGACAGGGTCTCCTATAATTCACCCCTCCACTTT. As protein: CASSQEDRVSYNSPLHF.

The rearrangement joins TRBV2 to TRBJ2-6, with no clear D. Germline V gene sequence: CDR1 SNHLY, CDR2 FYNNEI. Trimming stripped 8 bases from V and 0 bases from J, with 8 bases between. The CDR3 spans 14 residues. The DNA for the CDR3 is TGTGCCAGCTCCATTCCCTCTGGGGCCAACGTCCTGACTTTC. It is translated as CASSIPSGANVLTF. Full variable domain (missing parts from reference TRBV2 and TRBJ2-6): EPEVTQTPSHQVTQMGQEVILRCVPISNHLYFYWYRQILGQKVEFLVSFYNNEISEKSEIFDDQFSVERPDGSNFTLKIRSTKLEDSAMYFCASSIPSGANVLTFGAGSRLTVL.

This rearrangement joins TRBV6-5 to TRBJ2-7; D might be TRBD1 (5 bases). V lost 2 bases and J 6 bases, leaving 17 bases between the germline ends. Looked up from germline, CDR1 is MNHEY and CDR2 is SVGAGI. The CDR3 covers 15 residues. CDR3 in amino acids: CASSYATETSGEQYF. CDR3 DNA sequence: TGTGCCAGCAGTTACGCGACAGAGACGTCGGGCGAGCAGTACTTC.

The J gene is TRBJ1-1, the V gene TRBV12-5; 7 nucleotides align to TRBD1. Trimming cost V 6 bases and J 5 bases; bases outside gene matches: 12. This CDR3 contains 15 residues. Looked up from germline, CDR1 is LGHNT and CDR2 is FRNRAP. Here the CDR3 DNA reads TGTGCTAGTGGCCCTGACAGGGAAGGTTGGACTGAAGCTTTCTTT. Protein sequence: CASGPDREGWTEAFF. Combining the CDR3 with reference TRBV12-5 and TRBJ1-1 gives the whole variable domain DARVTQTPRHKVTEMGQEVTMRCQPILGHNTVFWYRQTMMQGLELLAYFRNRAPLDDSGMPKDRFSAEMPDATLATLKIQPSEPRDSAVYFCASGPDREGWTEAFFGQGTRLTVV.

The J gene is TRBJ2-5, the V gene TRBV4-1, with 10 bases fitting TRBD1. Per the germline V gene, CDR1 is MGHRA and CDR2 is YSYEKL. With 5 bases clipped from V and 3 bases from J, the junction kept 9 bases outside the gene matches. This CDR3 has 16 amino acids. DNA of the CDR3: TGCGCCAGCAGCTACTTGCCGACAGGGGGCAAAGAGACCCAGTACTTC. Its protein product is CASSYLPTGGKETQYF.

The chain is built from TRBV28 and TRBJ1-1; D is unresolved. Germline loops: CDR1 MDHEN, CDR2 SYDVKM. V was trimmed by 7 bases and J by 12 bases, leaving 15 bases between them. The CDR3 spans 11 residues. This CDR3 reads CASTLIEVTFF. The CDR3 DNA follows: TGTGCCAGCACCCTAATTGAGGTAACTTTCTTT.

This clone was seen once. V usage is TRBV5-4 and J usage is TRBJ1-2, with 9 bases matching TRBD1. The CDR3 has 14 amino acids. After removal of 5 bases from V and 3 bases from J, the junction contained 5 bases not matched to a gene. Per germline, CDR1 SGHNT and CDR2 YYREEE (reference sequence). The CDR3 DNA reads TGTGCCAGCAGACCGGGACAGGGCGACTATGGCTACACCTTC. Residues: CASRPGQGDYGYTF. Full variable domain (missing parts from reference TRBV5-4 and TRBJ1-2): ETGVTQSPTHLIKTRGQQVTLRCSSQSGHNTVSWYQQALGQGPQFIFQYYREEENGRGNFPPRFSGLQFPNYSSELNVNALELDDSALYLCASRPGQGDYGYTFGSGTRLTVV.

V usage is TRBV19 and J usage is TRBJ1-1; possible D gene TRBD1, 5 bases. V shed 4 bases and J shed 0 bases, with 15 bases lying between them. In germline, CDR1 is LNHDA, CDR2 SQIVND (reference sequence). This CDR3 comprises 16 residues. Written as DNA, the CDR3 is TGTGCCAGTAGTAGCAGGTCAGGGAGCATGAACACTGAAGCTTTCTTT. As protein: CASSSRSGSMNTEAFF.